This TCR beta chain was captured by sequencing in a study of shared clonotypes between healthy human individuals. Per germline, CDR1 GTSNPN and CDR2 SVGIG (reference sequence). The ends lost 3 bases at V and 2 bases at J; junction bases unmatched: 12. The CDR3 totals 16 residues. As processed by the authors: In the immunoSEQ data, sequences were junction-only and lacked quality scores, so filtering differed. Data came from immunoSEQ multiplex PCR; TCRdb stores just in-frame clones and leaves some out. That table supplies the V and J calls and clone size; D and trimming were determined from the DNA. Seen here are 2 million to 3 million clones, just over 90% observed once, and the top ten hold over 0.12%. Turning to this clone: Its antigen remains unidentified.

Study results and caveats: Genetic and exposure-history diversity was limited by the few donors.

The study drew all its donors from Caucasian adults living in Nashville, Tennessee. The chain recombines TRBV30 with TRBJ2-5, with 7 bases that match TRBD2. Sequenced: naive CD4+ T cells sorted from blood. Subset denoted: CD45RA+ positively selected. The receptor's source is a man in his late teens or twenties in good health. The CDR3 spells CAWSPRASGLQETQYF. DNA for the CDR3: TGTGCCTGGAGCCCGAGGGCTAGCGGCCTACAAGAGACCCAGTACTTC. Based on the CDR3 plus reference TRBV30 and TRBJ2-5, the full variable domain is SQTIHQWPATLVQPVGSPLSLECTVEGTSNPNLYWYRQAAGRGLQLLFYSVGIGQISSEVPQNLSASRPQDRQFILSSKKLLLSDSGFYLCAWSPRASGLQETQYFGPGTRLLVL.